Below, one TCR beta chain is given with its context. CDR3 length: 16 residues. V lost 0 bases and J lost 2, with 14 bases in between. Per germline, CDR1 LGHNA and CDR2 YSLEER. TCRdb re-derived calls from the RT-PCR reads in MiXCR, one entry per CDR3 protein. The sample includes approximately 720,000 distinct CDR3 sequences, about 14% of them seen just once. This TCR derives from a female donor in good health, serving as a healthy control. The V call is TRBV4-3, the J call TRBJ2-7; a weak D match, TRBD1 (7 bases). Sequencing was carried out using memory CD4+ T cells from blood. The CDR3 spells CASSQDRGDRPYEQYF. The CDR3 region has the DNA TGCGCCAGCAGCCAAGATAGGGGGGACAGACCCTACGAGCAGTACTTC.